Listed below are T cell receptor beta chains from one sample, sequenced in a study of T cells expressing NK-cell markers. Each CDR3 protein gets one entry in TCRdb, which reprocessed the 5' RACE reads and gives no DNA. Its table records approximately 550,000 distinct CDR3 sequences. Sequenced input: blood T cells: a sorted CD56 or NKG2C T cell subset, CD4+ or CD8+ T cells, or bulk PBMC T cells (not recorded which). The receptor source for this set is a man aged 18 to 29 in good health. CDR3s include the opening cysteine and the closing phenylalanine or tryptophan.

J gene: TRBJ2-7
V gene: TRBV12-3/TRBV12-4
CDR3 protein: CATRPARTGSTYEQYF

J gene: TRBJ2-6
V gene: TRBV15
CDR3 protein: CATGRDTYSGANVLTF

J gene: TRBJ2-7
V gene: TRBV4-3
CDR3 protein: CASSQGAYKSPYEQYF

J gene: TRBJ2-7
V gene: TRBV7-2
CDR3 protein: CASSPILPVSAYEQYF

J gene: TRBJ2-2
V gene: TRBV9
CDR3 protein: CASSVASRGAPYTGELFF

J gene: TRBJ2-7
V gene: TRBV20-1
CDR3 protein: CSAPKTGTAYEQYF

J gene: TRBJ1-1
V gene: TRBV9
CDR3 protein: CASSTGTFTEAFF

J gene: TRBJ2-3
V gene: TRBV25-1
CDR3 protein: CASSEFTSGEVTDTQYF

J gene: TRBJ2-2
V gene: TRBV5-6
CDR3 protein: CASSYLYPWTAYTGELFF

J gene: TRBJ1-1
V gene: TRBV29-1
CDR3 protein: CSVQGDALEAFF

J gene: TRBJ2-5
V gene: TRBV9
CDR3 protein: CASSVGMARGVHQETQYF

J gene: TRBJ2-2
V gene: TRBV29-1
CDR3 protein: CSAYRGATGELFF

J gene: TRBJ1-5
V gene: TRBV5-1
CDR3 protein: CASRREPGQGPNQPQHF

J gene: TRBJ2-1
V gene: TRBV7-2
CDR3 protein: CASSPGTSGRVYEQFF

J gene: TRBJ2-7
V gene: TRBV12-3/TRBV12-4
CDR3 protein: CASTSGTYEQYF

J gene: TRBJ2-3
V gene: TRBV20-1
CDR3 protein: CSAVAGDSVDTQYF

J gene: TRBJ2-7
V gene: TRBV5-1
CDR3 protein: CASSFGQGFLLEQYF

J gene: TRBJ2-3
V gene: TRBV7-3
CDR3 protein: CASSLVPLAGVTDTQYF

J gene: TRBJ2-7
V gene: TRBV5-1
CDR3 protein: CASSPESSGQGIYEQYF

J gene: TRBJ2-1
V gene: TRBV9
CDR3 protein: CASSGGTSGRAPQFF

J gene: TRBJ2-7
V gene: TRBV18
CDR3 protein: CASSAQDEQYF

J gene: TRBJ1-5
V gene: TRBV27
CDR3 protein: CASSLEVDSNQPQHF

J gene: TRBJ1-5
V gene: TRBV20-1
CDR3 protein: CSARDNWADYSNQPQHF

J gene: TRBJ2-1
V gene: TRBV11-2
CDR3 protein: CASSFVLSGSSYNEQFF

J gene: TRBJ2-2
V gene: TRBV7-9
CDR3 protein: CASSTTSGQNTGELFF

J gene: TRBJ1-4
V gene: TRBV12-3/TRBV12-4
CDR3 protein: CASSLRDRGEKLFF

J gene: TRBJ1-5
V gene: TRBV5-1
CDR3 protein: CASSLDRGSGQPQHF

J gene: TRBJ2-1
V gene: TRBV7-6
CDR3 protein: CASSFPDLNNEQFF

J gene: TRBJ2-4
V gene: TRBV5-1
CDR3 protein: CASSSGLAGGTAGTNIQYF

J gene: TRBJ1-5
V gene: TRBV12-3/TRBV12-4
CDR3 protein: CASSYRTGGGNQPQHF

J gene: TRBJ1-1
V gene: TRBV5-1
CDR3 protein: CASRFPGLPHAEAFF

J gene: TRBJ2-7
V gene: TRBV12-3/TRBV12-4
CDR3 protein: CASSLSGANYEQYF

J gene: TRBJ2-2
V gene: TRBV3-1
CDR3 protein: CASSRRTTGELFF

J gene: TRBJ2-7
V gene: TRBV11-2
CDR3 protein: CASSSSPLEQYF

J gene: TRBJ2-2
V gene: TRBV11-2
CDR3 protein: CASSAKIFSVGYAGELFF

J gene: TRBJ2-7
V gene: TRBV20-1
CDR3 protein: CSARDRVGDEQYF

J gene: TRBJ2-2
V gene: TRBV6-4
CDR3 protein: CASSDSTVPHTGELFF

J gene: TRBJ2-3
V gene: TRBV20-1
CDR3 protein: CSAPKGSPTDTQYF

J gene: TRBJ1-4
V gene: TRBV11-2
CDR3 protein: CASRNVGSTNEKLFF

J gene: TRBJ2-5
V gene: TRBV7-2
CDR3 protein: CASSSQRDQGETQYF